One and the same sample provided the 14 T cell receptor beta chains below, sequenced in a study of regulatory T cells in long-lasting Graves disease (dated by TCRdb to the early 2020s). The receptor library was made with multiplex PCR. Sequenced on an Illumina HiSeq 4000. To build TCR beta libraries, CDR3 regions were amplified by Arm-PCR using iRepertoire HTBI primers. TCRdb cleaned the public reads at Q25 with fastp, built clones with MiXCR and kept in-frame beta chains. Records with the same CDR3 protein are collapsed into one entry carrying the most frequent genes and DNA. For this sample there are approximately 400,000 distinct CDR3 sequences; roughly a sixth appear just once. The ten largest clones represent 20% to 25% of the sample. This specimen's time point label, per the study, means: newly diagnosed GD, antithyroid drugs for less than 3 months. RNA was extracted from PBMCs in TRIzol for both TCR sequencing and RNA sequencing.

This material consisted of peripheral blood mononuclear cells (PBMCs), taken at new diagnosis, from a patient treated with antithyroid drugs. The source of these receptors is a female donor with Graves disease.

This clonotype was recorded at least ten times. V is TRBV7-9 and J is TRBJ2-7; D tentatively fits TRBD1 or TRBD2 (5 bases each). CDR3 length: 14 residues. The V gene's germline CDR1 is SEHNR and CDR2 FQNEAQ (reference sequence). Trimming took off 5 bases at V and 2 bases at J, with 13 bases between the two ends. The CDR3 DNA follows: TGTGCCAGCAGCCCCGGGGCGGGTACCTACGAGCAGTACTTC. It codes for CASSPGAGTYEQYF.

This clonotype showed up many times. This chain joins TRBV28 and TRBJ2-7; 9 nucleotides agree with TRBD1. J lost 5 bases, V lost 6 bases, and 11 bases had no gene match. Germline V gene data show CDR1 as MDHEN and CDR2 as SYDVKM. CDR3 size: 15 residues. The DNA of the CDR3 is TGTGCCAGCAGCTCTACTGGGGACAGGGTCCACGAGCAGTACTTC. Translated, it gives CASSSTGDRVHEQYF.

The table lists this clonotype with many counts. The chain is built from TRBV19 and TRBJ1-1; weak D call: TRBD1 (6 bases). This CDR3 region has 16 residues. Trimming took 7 bases from V and 0 from J, leaving 18 bases between them. CDR1 is LNHDA, CDR2 SQIVND, per germline (reference sequence). The CDR3 reads CASIRGGRALNTEAFF. The DNA for the CDR3 is TGTGCCAGTATCAGGGGAGGTCGAGCTTTGAACACTGAAGCTTTCTTT.

This clonotype was detected ten times or more. The CDR3 loop reads CASSYRGQQETQYF. The CDR3, as DNA: TGTGCCAGCAGCTACAGGGGTCAACAAGAGACCCAGTACTTC. The chain has TRBV7-9 and TRBJ2-5; 7 bases are shared with TRBD1. Germline trimming cut 4 bases from V and 2 bases from J; bases unmatched to any gene: 4. Germline lookup yields CDR1 SEHNR and CDR2 FQNEAQ (reference sequence). The CDR3 has 14 residues.

This clonotype was detected ten times or more. V usage is TRBV25-1 and J usage is TRBJ1-1, with D uncertain. Per the germline V gene, CDR1 is MGHDK and CDR2 is SYGVNS. The CDR3 runs to 16 residues. V lost 1 base and J lost 6, with 18 bases in between. Here the CDR3 reads CASSESSRTHHPEAFF. CDR3 bases: TGTGCCAGCAGTGAATCATCAAGAACACACCATCCTGAAGCTTTCTTT.

This chain links TRBV7-2 with TRBJ2-7, with 12 bases fitting TRBD2. This CDR3 spans 16 amino acids. Unmatched junction bases numbered 13, after V lost 6 bases and J lost 7 bases. Per germline, CDR1 SGHTA and CDR2 FQGNSA. CDR3 protein: CASSSALAGGGLEQYF. CDR3 nucleotide sequence: TGTGCCAGCAGTTCCGCCCTAGCGGGGGGGGGGTTGGAGCAGTACTTC.

The sample holds a few counts of this clonotype. Given a much more abundant clone one base away, this may be a read error. J is TRBJ2-5 and V is TRBV7-3, with TRBD2 matching over 15 bases. Germline trimming cut 6 bases from V and 7 bases from J; bases unmatched to any gene: 12. The CDR3 extends over 17 amino acids. Germline V CDR1 and CDR2: SGHTA, FQGTGA. CDR3 region: CASSAGTSGGQGGTQYF. The CDR3 DNA reads as TGTGCCAGCAGTGCCGGGACTAGCGGGGGGCAGGGAGGGACCCAGTACTTC.

This clonotype was seen more than once but under ten times. The V and J genes are TRBV7-2 and TRBJ2-5, with D tentatively TRBD1 (5 bases). V was trimmed by 5 bases and J by 2 bases, leaving 9 bases between them. The length of the CDR3 is 13 residues. Germline values: CDR1 SGHTA, CDR2 FQGNSA. CDR3 in amino acids: CASSVQGQETQYF. The CDR3 DNA reads as TGTGCCAGCAGCGTTCAGGGACAAGAGACCCAGTACTTC.

This clonotype was seen ten or more times. The chain carries TRBV5-4 and TRBJ1-1; D is perhaps TRBD1 (6 bases). In germline, CDR1 is SGHNT, CDR2 YYREEE (reference sequence). The CDR3 is made up of 17 amino acids. V lost 0 bases and J 5 bases, leaving 20 bases between the germline ends. The CDR3 bases are TGTGCCAGCAGCTTGGCGCTTGCAAGAACAGGGAGAACTGAAGCTTTCTTT. Translating it yields CASSLALARTGRTEAFF.

V and J are TRBV28 and TRBJ1-2; tentatively, D is TRBD1 (6 bases). The germline gives CDR1 MDHEN, CDR2 SYDVKM. The V and J ends lost 5 bases and 6 bases respectively, with 16 bases between them. This CDR3 has 14 amino acids. The CDR3 DNA is TGTGCCAGCAGTCCGCGACAGGCCTGGGATGGCTACACCTTC. The encoded protein is CASSPRQAWDGYTF.

V gene TRBV6-1 combines with J gene TRBJ1-1, with unresolved D. The CDR3 is made up of 16 amino acids. Trimming removed 7 bases at V and 0 bases at J, with 18 bases between. The germline V gene encodes CDR1 MNHNS and CDR2 SASEGT. The CDR3 here is CASNFLHTDMNTEAFF. The CDR3 bases are TGTGCCAGCAATTTTCTTCATACAGACATGAACACTGAAGCTTTCTTT.

For this clonotype: This may be a read error: a much more frequent sequence differs by one nucleotide. This chain uses TRBV6-4 with TRBJ2-3; D could derive from TRBD1 or TRBD2 (5 bases each). This CDR3 contains 13 residues. Trimming pared 4 bases from V and 0 bases from J, leaving 5 bases between. CDR1 and CDR2 (germline): MRHNA, SNTAGT. The CDR3 protein is CASSGDSTDTQYF. The CDR3 bases are TGTGCCAGCAGTGGGGACAGCACAGATACGCAGTATTTT.

This clonotype occurred many times. This chain joins TRBV20-1 and TRBJ2-3, with 7 nucleotides matching TRBD1. CDR3 size: 13 residues. Germline V lookup: CDR1 DFQATT, CDR2 SNEGSKA (reference sequence). With V trimmed by 1 base and J by 9 bases, 7 bases remained unmatched. This CDR3 is CSARALDRVTQYF. CDR3 in DNA: TGCAGTGCTAGAGCCCTAGACAGGGTGACGCAGTATTTT.

This clonotype showed up many times. This sequence joins TRBV3-1 and TRBJ2-1; tentatively, D is TRBD1 (5 bases). Trimming took off 4 bases at V and 8 bases at J, with 12 bases between the two ends. Per the germline V gene, CDR1 is LGHDT and CDR2 is YNNKEL (reference sequence). The CDR3 totals 13 residues. CDR3 DNA sequence: TGTGCCAGCAGCCCTACGACAGACGATGAGCAGTTCTTC. It specifies CASSPTTDDEQFF.